The clone carrying this T cell receptor beta chain was seen at least ten times. No antigen is known for it. For TCRbeta, the library was prepared with unique molecular identifiers. Using its own MiXCR run on the PCR reads, TCRdb lists one record per CDR3 protein. Here the sample spans more than 300,000 distinct CDR3 sequences, roughly 17% being singletons. The sample originates from a study of T-cell reconstitution after alpha-beta-depleted transplantation in children. Study-wide points: One year after transplant, T-cell counts and diversity came mostly from newly produced T cells. As was reported, about two months after transplant, alpha-beta T cells came from several hundred expanded graft clones. After transplant, high TCRbeta diversity at day 60 in some patients arose from surviving recipient T cells and thymic progenitors.

The CDR3 spans 15 residues. CDR1 and CDR2 from the germline V gene are SQVTM and ANQGSEA. Trimming removed 4 bases at V and 6 bases at J, with 20 bases between. The chain recombines TRBV29-1 with TRBJ2-3, with D perhaps being TRBD1 or TRBD2 (5 bases each). The clonotype was recovered from a male patient under 10 years old who had a stem cell transplant for acute lymphoblastic leukemia, so the T cells may come from the graft donor. This specimen was PBMCs, mostly from graft donor cells, taken 360 days after TCRalphabeta/CD19-depleted stem cell transplant. The CDR3 region is CSVVRGGPARDTQYF. CDR3 bases: TGCAGCGTTGTTCGGGGCGGCCCAGCCCGGGATACGCAGTATTTT.